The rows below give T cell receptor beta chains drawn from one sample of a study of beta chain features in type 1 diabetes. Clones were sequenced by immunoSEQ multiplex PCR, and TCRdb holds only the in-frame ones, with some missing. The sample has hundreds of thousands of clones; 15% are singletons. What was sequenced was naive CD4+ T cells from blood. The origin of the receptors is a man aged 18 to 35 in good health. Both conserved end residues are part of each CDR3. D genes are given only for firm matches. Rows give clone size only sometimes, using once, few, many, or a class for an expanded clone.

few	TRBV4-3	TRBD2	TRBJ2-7	TGCGCCAGCAGCTCTCGAATGAGCGGGAGTTACGAGCAGTACTTC	CASSSRMSGSYEQYF
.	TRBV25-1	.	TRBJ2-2	TGTGCCAGCAGGTTCAGGGAGAACACCGGGGAGCTGTTTTTT	CASRFRENTGELFF
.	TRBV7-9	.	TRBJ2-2	TGTGCCAGCAGCCCCAACACAGGGCCCACCGGGGAGCTGTTTTTT	CASSPNTGPTGELFF
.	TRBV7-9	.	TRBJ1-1	TGTGCCAGCAGCTTGGGTCAGGGTGACACTGAAGCTTTCTTT	CASSLGQGDTEAFF
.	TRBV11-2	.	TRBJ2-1	TGTGCCAGCAGCTTCGAGGGAGGATGGCCCTACAATGAGCAGTTCTTC	CASSFEGGWPYNEQFF
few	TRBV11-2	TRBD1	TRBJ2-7	TGTGCCAGCAGCTCGGACAGGTTCTCCTACGAGCAGTACTTC	CASSSDRFSYEQYF
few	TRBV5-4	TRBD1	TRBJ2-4	TGTGCCAGCAGCACGGGACAGGAGGTCAAAAACATTCAGTACTTC	CASSTGQEVKNIQYF
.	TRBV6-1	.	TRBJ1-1	TGTGCCAGCAGTGAACTTACCGGGGCCCGAGCTTTCTTT	CASSELTGARAFF
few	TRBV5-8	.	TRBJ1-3	TGTGCCAGCAGCGCAGTCTCTGGAAACACCATATATTTT	CASSAVSGNTIYF
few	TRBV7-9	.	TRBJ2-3	TGTGCCAGCAGCCCAGCTAATTGGGGGAGGACAGATACGCAGTATTTT	CASSPANWGRTDTQYF
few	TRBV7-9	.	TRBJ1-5	TGTGCCAGCAGCTTAGACGATCAGCCCCAGCATTTT	CASSLDDQPQHF
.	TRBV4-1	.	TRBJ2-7	TGCGCCAGCAGCCAAAAGGGGGGGAAGAAGGGCCCTTATTCCTACGAGCAGTACTTC	CASSQKGGKKGPYSYEQYF
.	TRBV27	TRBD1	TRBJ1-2	TGTGCCAGCAGTCGGACGGACAGGGGTGACTATGGCTACACCTTC	CASSRTDRGDYGYTF
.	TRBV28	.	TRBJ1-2	TGTGCCAGCAGCCTACTTGCAGGGAACTATGGCTACACCTTC	CASSLLAGNYGYTF
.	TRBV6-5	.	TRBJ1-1	TGTGCCAGCAGCCTAAACAGGAAAGTGGGCACTGAAGCTTTCTTT	CASSLNRKVGTEAFF
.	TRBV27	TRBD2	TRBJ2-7	TGTGCCAGCAGTTTACCTAGCGGGAGCCCCTACGAGCAGTACTTC	CASSLPSGSPYEQYF
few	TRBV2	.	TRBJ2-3	TGTGCCAGCAGTGACCACACAGATACGCAGTATTTT	CASSDHTDTQYF
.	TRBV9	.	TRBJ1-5	TGTGCCAGCAGCCCCTCGCCTAATCAGCCCCAGCATTTT	CASSPSPNQPQHF
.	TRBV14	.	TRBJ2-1	TGTGCCAGCAGCCAGTCGGGTTGGCCCGGCTATGAGCAGTTCTTC	CASSQSGWPGYEQFF
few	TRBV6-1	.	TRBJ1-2	TGTGCCAGCAGTGAATTGGGGCTAAGCTCGGACGGCTATGGCTACACCTTC	CASSELGLSSDGYGYTF
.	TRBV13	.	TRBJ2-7	TGTGCCAGCAGCCCCGGGCCCTACTACGAGCAGTACTTC	CASSPGPYYEQYF
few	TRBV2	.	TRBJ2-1	TGTGCCAGCACTCAAGTGAGCTCCTACAATGAGCAGTTCTTC	CASTQVSSYNEQFF
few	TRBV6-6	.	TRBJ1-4	TGTGCCAGCAGTTACGGCCTCACCCCCATCCCACTGTTTTTT	CASSYGLTPIPLFF
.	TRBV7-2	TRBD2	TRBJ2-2	TGTGCCAGCAGCTTCGCCCGAGGGGCGGGAGCCCTCACCGGGGAGCTGTTTTTT	CASSFARGAGALTGELFF
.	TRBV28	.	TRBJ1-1	TGTGCCAGCAGTGGGCCGTTGACGAGCACTGAAGCTTTCTTT	CASSGPLTSTEAFF
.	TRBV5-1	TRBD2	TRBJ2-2	TGCGCCAGCAGCTCGGGACTAGCGGTGAACACCGGGGAGCTGTTTTTT	CASSSGLAVNTGELFF
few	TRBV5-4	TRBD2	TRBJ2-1	TGTGCCAGCAGCTTGTGGGGACTAGCGGGATACAATGAGCAGTTCTTC	CASSLWGLAGYNEQFF
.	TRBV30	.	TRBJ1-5	TGTGCCTGGAGTGCCGAACAGGGACTGCCCCAGCATTTT	CAWSAEQGLPQHF
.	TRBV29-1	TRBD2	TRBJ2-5	TGCAGCGTTGACCGGGATAGCGGGAGGCAAGAGACCCAGTACTTC	CSVDRDSGRQETQYF